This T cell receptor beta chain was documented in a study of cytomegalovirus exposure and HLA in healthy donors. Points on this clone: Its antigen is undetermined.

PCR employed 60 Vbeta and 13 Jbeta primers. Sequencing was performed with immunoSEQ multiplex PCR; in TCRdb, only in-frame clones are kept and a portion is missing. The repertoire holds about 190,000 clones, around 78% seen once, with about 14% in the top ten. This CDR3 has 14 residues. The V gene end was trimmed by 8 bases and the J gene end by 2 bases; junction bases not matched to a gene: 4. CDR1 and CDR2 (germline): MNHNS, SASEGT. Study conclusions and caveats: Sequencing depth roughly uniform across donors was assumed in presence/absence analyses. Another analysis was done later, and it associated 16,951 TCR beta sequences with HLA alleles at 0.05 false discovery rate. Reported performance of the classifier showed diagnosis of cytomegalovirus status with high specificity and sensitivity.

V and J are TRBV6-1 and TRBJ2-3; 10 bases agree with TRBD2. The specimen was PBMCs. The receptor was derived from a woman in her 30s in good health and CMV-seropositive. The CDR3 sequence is CASRLAGITDTQYF. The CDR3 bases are TGTGCCAGCCGACTAGCGGGTATCACAGATACGCAGTATTTT.